What follows are 12 T cell receptor beta chains derived from one specimen sequenced in a study of tumor-infiltrating lymphocytes in oesophageal squamous cell carcinoma. From the PCR reads, TCRdb called clonotypes with MiXCR, one entry per CDR3 protein. Of some 9,800 distinct CDR3 sequences listed, less than 75% are singletons. Specimen: esophageal tumor tissue. The receptors were sampled from a female donor with esophageal squamous cell carcinoma.

This clonotype appeared a few times. The rearrangement links TRBV28 to TRBJ2-1, with D unresolved. The closer fit of TRBJ2-7 to the DNA end suggests the J call may be wrong. Germline V gene lookup returns CDR1 MDHEN and CDR2 SYDVKM. The CDR3 covers 15 residues. CDR3 nucleotides: TGTGCCAGCAGTTTACCTGCAGGCATTCCCTACGAGCAGTACTTC. It translates to CASSLPAGIPYEQYF.

This sequence joins TRBV7-2 and TRBJ2-3; 12 nucleotides line up with TRBD2. This CDR3 contains 16 residues. With V trimmed by 4 bases and J by 5 bases, 7 bases remained unmatched. Per germline, CDR1 SGHTA and CDR2 FQGNSA. The CDR3 sequence: CASSSQLAGGGDTQYF. CDR3 sequence (DNA): TGTGCCAGCAGCTCTCAGCTAGCGGGAGGGGGAGATACGCAGTATTTT.

The genes are TRBV5-3 and TRBJ2-3, with TRBD1 matching 12 bases. The J call is uncertain, as TRBJ2-7 better fits the DNA end. TRBV5-3 is an ORF for which the function is uncertain. The CDR3 sequence is 17 residues long. The DNA of the CDR3 is TGTGCCAGAAGCTTGCGTAAATCGGGACAGGGGGCATCAGAGCAGTACTTC. Protein product: CARSLRKSGQGASEQYF.

This clonotype is classed as medium-sized. The rearrangement joins TRBV6-4 to TRBJ1-1; no clear D gene. CDR1 and CDR2 from the germline V gene are MRHNA and SNTAGT. The CDR3 is made up of 13 amino acids. V lost 4 bases and J 2 bases, leaving 8 bases between the germline ends. The CDR3 nucleotides are TGTGCCAGCAGTGCCCAGATTAACACTGAAGCTTTCTTT. It specifies CASSAQINTEAFF.

The chain combines TRBV6-8 with TRBJ1-4; 9 bases fit TRBD1. V lost 6 bases, J lost 3 bases, and 5 bases stayed unmatched. This CDR3 is built from 15 residues. Germline CDR1 is MNHGY and CDR2 is SAAAGT. The CDR3 DNA reads TGTGCCAGCAGGTACAGGGGGCAGGCTAATGAAAAACTGTTTTTT. Protein: CASRYRGQANEKLFF.

The genes are TRBV7-2 and TRBJ2-1, with 8 bases lining up with TRBD1. The DNA end is a closer match to TRBJ2-5, so the J assignment may be wrong. Germline CDR1 and CDR2: SGHTA and FQGNSA. The CDR3 has 13 residues. The CDR3 region has the DNA TGTGCCAGCAAGCCAGGGGGCAGGGAGACCCAGTACTTC. Amino acids: CASKPGGRETQYF.

The chain joins TRBV11-2 to TRBJ2-3; no reliable D call. CDR1 and CDR2 (germline): SGHAT, FQNNGV. The CDR3 is made up of 14 amino acids. Trimming took off 0 bases at V and 4 bases at J, with 8 bases between the two ends. Here the CDR3 reads CASSLDSGADTQYF. CDR3 DNA: TGTGCCAGCAGCTTAGATTCTGGAGCAGATACGCAGTATTTT.

In this sample, this clonotype turned up once. The genes are TRBV7-2 and TRBJ1-3; 9 bases align to TRBD1. After removal of 5 bases from V and 4 bases from J, the junction contained 6 bases not matched to a gene. Germline assignment: CDR1 SGHTA and CDR2 FQGNSA. The CDR3 runs 15 residues. In DNA, the CDR3 is TGTGCCAGCAGCCTGGGGACAGGGTCGGGAAACACCATATATTTT. The encoded protein is CASSLGTGSGNTIYF.

This chain connects TRBV5-3 to TRBJ2-1; 11 bases map to TRBD1. TRBV5-3 is annotated as an ORF whose role is uncertain. With V trimmed by 8 bases and J by 0 bases, 7 bases remained unmatched. The CDR3 length is 16 residues. CDR3 DNA: TGTGCCAGCAGCACGGGACAGGGGGTCTCCTACAATGAGCAGTTCTTC. Its translation is CASSTGQGVSYNEQFF.

Of note for this clonotype: A much larger clone differs by one base, so this may be a read error. The chain's CDR3 is CASSYRIDNEQFF. As DNA, the CDR3 is TGTGCCAGCAGTTACAGGATCGACAATGAGCAGTTCTTC. The chain carries TRBV6-9 and TRBJ2-4; no definite D call. TRBJ2-1 explains the end of the DNA better; the J call may be wrong. Looked up from germline, CDR1 is MNHGY and CDR2 is SVAAGI. CDR3 size: 13 residues.

This chain connects TRBV28 to TRBJ2-3, with a possible D match to TRBD1 (6 bases). Trimming removed 8 bases from V and 9 bases from J, with 18 bases in between. The CDR3 extends over 13 amino acids. Germline V CDR1 and CDR2: MDHEN, SYDVKM. Here the CDR3 DNA reads TGTGCCAGCGGGGGAACAGGGTGGTGGACGCAGTATTTT. Its protein product is CASGGTGWWTQYF.

This chain joins TRBV27 and TRBJ2-1, with D hard to call. V lost 3 bases and J lost 8, with 11 bases in between. Germline V gene lookup returns CDR1 MNHEY and CDR2 SMNVEV (reference sequence). The CDR3 loop spans 13 amino acids. The CDR3 spells CASSLTLADEQFF. CDR3 DNA: TGTGCCAGCAGTTTGACTTTGGCAGATGAGCAGTTCTTC.